A single T cell receptor (beta chain) is shown here with its context. Its matching antigen is unknown. Clones were sequenced by immunoSEQ multiplex PCR, and TCRdb holds only the in-frame ones, with some missing. The sample has some 150,000 clones, around 91% seen once. There are 14 residues in the CDR3. Germline values: CDR1 SGHTA, CDR2 FQGNSA. The V gene lost 0 bases and the J gene lost 5 bases, with 8 bases spanning the gap. This specimen belongs to a study of T cell responses to AZD1222 COVID-19 vaccine. Turning to the study itself: It was second doses at about 4 or about 12 weeks that were pooled.

Overall study findings and caveats: The study reported that nearly half of spike-specific TCRs target unmutated variant regions.

V is TRBV7-2 and J is TRBJ2-4; D is undetermined. Sample: peripheral blood, taken on day 0 of AZD1222 vaccination. The receptor comes from an adult in good health. CDR3 nucleotides: TGTGCCAGCAGCTTAGCGGGTGGGGAAAACATTCAGTACTTC. It codes for CASSLAGGENIQYF.